This T cell receptor beta chain is drawn from a study of shared T cell receptors in the human thymus. The protocol was immunoSEQ multiplex PCR, while the TCRdb copy is restricted to in-frame clones and leaves out a portion. The table has 500,000 to 850,000 clones, approximately 87% seen once. V lost 4 bases and J 0 bases, leaving 6 bases between the germline ends. The CDR3 is 14 residues long. Germline CDR1 MNHNY, CDR2 SVGAGI (reference sequence). The same data also contributed to another study, on human thymus T cells. In that study: Thymus pieces cut out during corrective heart surgery were the tissue that was used.

The receptor was derived from a boy less than two years old with a congenital heart defect. The V gene is TRBV6-6, the J gene TRBJ2-2; unclear D gene. The material sequenced was thymocytes. DNA for the CDR3: TGTGCCAGCAGTTTAGACACGAACACCGGGGAGCTGTTTTTT. It codes for CASSLDTNTGELFF.